This T cell receptor beta chain was sequenced for a study of T cells after yellow fever vaccination. Whole-study findings and limits: One caveat is that FACS-sorted repertoires could contain abundant clonotypes contaminating from the bulk population. Overlap between CD4 and CD8 compartments was detected for a small share of clonotypes. Reappearing after the booster were most of the clones from primary vaccination (about 96% CD4, 85% to 90% CD8).

Worth noting for this clonotype: No antigen is known for it.

Germline lookup yields CDR1 LNHDA and CDR2 SQIVND (reference sequence). The CDR3 runs to 13 residues. V lost 1 base to trimming and J lost 5 bases, with 8 bases between them. They built TCR cDNA with 5'RACE template switching, a step that put in a universal primer site and UMIs. A single record per CDR3 protein comes from TCRdb applying MiXCR to the 5' RACE reads. The profile shows some 560,000 distinct CDR3 sequences, less than 20% of them singletons. This receptor was obtained from a man aged 18 to 30 who received the YFV17D yellow fever vaccine. The chain has TRBV19 and TRBJ2-5, with D possibly being TRBD2 (5 bases). The starting material was PBMCs, obtained less than 6 days after the first yellow fever vaccination. The CDR3 sequence: CASSIVGGETQYF. Here the CDR3 DNA reads TGTGCCAGTAGTATAGTTGGCGGGGAGACCCAGTACTTC. Combining the CDR3 with reference TRBV19 and TRBJ2-5 gives the whole variable domain DGGITQSPKYLFRKEGQNVTLSCEQNLNHDAMYWYRQDPGQGLRLIYYSQIVNDFQKGDIAEGYSVSREKKESFPLTVTSAQKNPTAFYLCASSIVGGETQYFGPGTRLLVL.